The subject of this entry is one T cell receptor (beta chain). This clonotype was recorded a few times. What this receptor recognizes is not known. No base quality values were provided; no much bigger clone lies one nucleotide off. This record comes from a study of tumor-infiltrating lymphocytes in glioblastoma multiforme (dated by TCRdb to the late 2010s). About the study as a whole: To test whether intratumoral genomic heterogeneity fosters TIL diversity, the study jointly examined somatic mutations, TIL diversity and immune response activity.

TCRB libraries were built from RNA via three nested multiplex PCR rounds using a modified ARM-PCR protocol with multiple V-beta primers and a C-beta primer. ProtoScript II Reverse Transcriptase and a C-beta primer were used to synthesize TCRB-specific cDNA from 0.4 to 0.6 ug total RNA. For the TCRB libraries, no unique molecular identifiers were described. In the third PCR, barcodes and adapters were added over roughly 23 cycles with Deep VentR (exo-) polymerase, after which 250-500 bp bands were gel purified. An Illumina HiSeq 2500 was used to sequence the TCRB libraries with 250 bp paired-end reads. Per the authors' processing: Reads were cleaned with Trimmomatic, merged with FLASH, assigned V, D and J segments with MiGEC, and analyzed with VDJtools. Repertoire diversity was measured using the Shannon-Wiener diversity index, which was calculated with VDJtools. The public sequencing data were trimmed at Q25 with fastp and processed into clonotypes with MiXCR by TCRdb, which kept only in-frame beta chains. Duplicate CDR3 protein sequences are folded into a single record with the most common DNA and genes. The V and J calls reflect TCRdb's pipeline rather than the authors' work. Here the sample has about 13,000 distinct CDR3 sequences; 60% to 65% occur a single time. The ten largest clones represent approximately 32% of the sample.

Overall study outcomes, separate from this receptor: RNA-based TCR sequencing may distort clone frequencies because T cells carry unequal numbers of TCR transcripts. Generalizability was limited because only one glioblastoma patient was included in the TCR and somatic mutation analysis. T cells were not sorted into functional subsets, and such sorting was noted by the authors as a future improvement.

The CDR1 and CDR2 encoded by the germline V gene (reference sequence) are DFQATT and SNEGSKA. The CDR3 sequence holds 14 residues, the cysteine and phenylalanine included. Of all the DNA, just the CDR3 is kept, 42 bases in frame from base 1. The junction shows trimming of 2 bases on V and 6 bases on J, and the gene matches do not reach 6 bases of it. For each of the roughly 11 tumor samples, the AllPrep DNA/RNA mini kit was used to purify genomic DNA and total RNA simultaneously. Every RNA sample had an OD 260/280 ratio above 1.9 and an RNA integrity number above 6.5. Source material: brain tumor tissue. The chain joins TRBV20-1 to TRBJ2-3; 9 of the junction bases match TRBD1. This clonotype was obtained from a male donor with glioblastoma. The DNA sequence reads TGCAGTGCTAGAAAGACAGGGGGGTTGGATACGCAGTATTTT. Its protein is CSARKTGGLDTQYF.